This T cell receptor (beta chain) was obtained from a study of T cell responses to AZD1222 COVID-19 vaccine. Overall study results and limits: The study identified only five to seven AZD1222 recipients as seropositive at baseline.

About this clone: The antigen remains unidentified.

Libraries were prepared by immunoSEQ multiplex PCR; TCRdb keeps only in-frame clonotypes and omits some of them. The top ten hold about 8.7% of the sample, which has around 84,000 clones, about 82% seen once. The germline CDR1 and CDR2 sequences are GTSNPN and SVGIG (reference sequence). The V and J ends lost 2 bases and 7 bases, in that order; junction bases with no gene match: 11. The CDR3 is 15 residues long. Here the sequenced sample was peripheral blood, taken on day 0 of AZD1222 vaccination. The chain has TRBV30 and TRBJ2-7, with 10 bases identical to TRBD2. The sequence was collected from an adult in good health. The CDR3 coding sequence is TGTGCCTGGAGTAGCGGGAGGGCCGGTTCTGGGGAGCAGTACTTC. This gives the protein CAWSSGRAGSGEQYF. The full variable domain, its missing parts supplied by reference TRBV30 and TRBJ2-7, is SQTIHQWPATLVQPVGSPLSLECTVEGTSNPNLYWYRQAAGRGLQLLFYSVGIGQISSEVPQNLSASRPQDRQFILSSKKLLLSDSGFYLCAWSSGRAGSGEQYFGPGTRLTVT.